This passage covers 15 T cell receptor beta chains from one sample sequenced in a study of T cell responses to AZD1222 COVID-19 vaccine. The data were produced by immunoSEQ multiplex PCR, yet TCRdb's version contains in-frame clones alone and is incomplete. The table has around 110,000 clones, 85% to 95% seen once. This material consisted of peripheral blood, taken on day 0 of AZD1222 vaccination. Receptors were obtained from an adult in good health.

V is TRBV6-5 and J is TRBJ1-5, with TRBD1 identical over 7 bases. The CDR3 has 16 residues. V trimming: 4 bases; J trimming: 5 bases; junction bases outside the gene matches: 11. Germline-derived CDR1 and CDR2 are MNHEY and SVGAGI. The CDR3 spells CASSSLGVQGYQPQHF. As DNA, the CDR3 is TGTGCCAGCAGTTCCCTCGGGGTACAGGGGTATCAGCCCCAGCATTTT.

The genes are TRBV2 and TRBJ1-6, with 7 bases identical to TRBD1. The germline gives CDR1 SNHLY, CDR2 FYNNEI. CDR3 length: 15 residues. J gave up 6 bases and V 7 bases, and 9 bases lay outside the gene matches. CDR3 sequence: CASTNLDRSNSPLHF. CDR3 bases: TGTGCCAGCACAAATTTGGACAGGTCTAATTCACCCCTCCACTTT.

The J gene is TRBJ1-2, the V gene TRBV7-3; 8 bases match TRBD1. V was pared by 5 bases and J by 8 bases, with 7 bases of the junction left unmatched. CDR3 length: 13 residues. CDR1 is SGHTA and CDR2 is FQGTGA in the germline V gene. The CDR3 nucleotides are TGTGCCAGCAGCCTGGACAGGGAAAAAGGCTACACCTTC. Its protein product is CASSLDREKGYTF. The full variable domain, in which reference TRBV7-3 and TRBJ1-2 provide the parts outside the CDR3, is GAGVSQTPSNKVTEKGKYVELRCDPISGHTALYWYRQSLGQGPEFLIYFQGTGAADDSGLPNDRFFAVRPEGSVSTLKIQRTERGDSAVYLCASSLDREKGYTFGSGTRLTVV.

This clone was counted once. The chain is built from TRBV7-9 and TRBJ1-1; 8 positions agree with TRBD1. The length of the CDR3 is 15 residues. Germline CDR1 is SEHNR and CDR2 is FQNEAQ (reference sequence). The V gene end was trimmed by 2 bases and the J gene end by 5 bases; junction bases not matched to a gene: 7. The CDR3 here is CASSLTGQVGTEAFF. CDR3 bases: TGTGCCAGCAGCTTAACGGGACAGGTTGGGACTGAAGCTTTCTTT.

The J gene is TRBJ2-7, the V gene TRBV5-1, with D tentatively TRBD2 (6 bases). V shed 0 bases and J shed 6 bases, with 10 bases lying between them. This CDR3 contains 13 residues. Germline lookup yields CDR1 SGHRS and CDR2 YFSETQ. The CDR3 sequence is CASSLELAGEQYF. The CDR3 DNA reads as TGCGCCAGCAGCTTGGAACTAGCTGGCGAGCAGTACTTC.

The gene calls are TRBV20-1 and TRBJ2-3; D is possibly TRBD1 (6 bases). Germline CDR1 and CDR2: DFQATT and SNEGSKA (reference sequence). V lost 3 bases, J lost 5 bases, and 21 bases lay in between. This CDR3 spans 16 amino acids. The CDR3 region has the DNA TGCAGTGCTAGTTACTGGGCAGAGAAAGGGGGAGATACGCAGTATTTT. Its translation is CSASYWAEKGGDTQYF.

This chain's CDR3 is CASSFWVWGQNSTNYGYTF. The CDR3 region has the DNA TGTGCCAGCAGTTTTTGGGTGTGGGGACAGAACAGTACTAACTATGGCTACACCTTC. This rearrangement joins TRBV28 to TRBJ1-2; 7 bases align to TRBD1. The V gene end was trimmed by 3 bases and the J gene end by 0 bases; junction bases not matched to a gene: 16. The CDR3 has 19 residues. Germline lookup yields CDR1 MDHEN and CDR2 SYDVKM.

V is TRBV7-8 and J is TRBJ2-2; maybe TRBD2 (5 bases). The CDR3 is made up of 16 amino acids. Between the trimmed V and J ends, which lost 1 base and 0 bases, there was a span of 9 bases. Germline V gene lookup returns CDR1 SGHVS and CDR2 FQNEAQ. The CDR3 region has the DNA TGTGCCAGCAGCTTAGTCGTGGGAGCGAACACCGGGGAGCTGTTTTTT. Residues: CASSLVVGANTGELFF.

The V and J genes are TRBV27 and TRBJ2-3, with D maybe TRBD1 (6 bases). Per germline, CDR1 MNHEY and CDR2 SMNVEV (reference sequence). The CDR3 loop spans 16 amino acids. V dropped 1 base and J dropped 1 base, with 12 bases sitting between them. DNA for the CDR3: TGTGCCAGCAGTTTATTCGCAGGGGACGGCACAGATACGCAGTATTTT. Its protein is CASSLFAGDGTDTQYF.

The V call is TRBV14, the J call TRBJ2-1; D is uncertain. Between the trimmed V and J ends, which lost 0 bases and 3 bases, there was a span of 6 bases. The CDR3 covers 14 residues. The germline V gene has CDR1 SGHDN and CDR2 FVKESK. The DNA of the CDR3 is TGTGCCAGCAGCCAAGATCCCGGCTACAATGAGCAGTTCTTC. Amino acid sequence: CASSQDPGYNEQFF.

The chain has TRBV6-7 and TRBJ1-5, with D unresolved. TRBV6-7 has ORF status, its function being uncertain. The CDR3 spans 11 residues. V dropped 4 bases and J dropped 10 bases, with 8 bases sitting between them. The DNA for the CDR3 is TGTGCCAGCAGTTGCCCGAGTCCCCAGCATTTT. Its translation is CASSCPSPQHF.

V and J are TRBV7-2 and TRBJ2-1; the D gene is possibly TRBD1 (6 bases). V lost 4 bases, J lost 7 bases, and 17 bases lay in between. The CDR3 has 15 amino acids. The germline CDR1 and CDR2 sequences are SGHTA and FQGNSA. The CDR3 nucleotides read TGTGCCAGCAGCTGGACTGGGGGCTTTTTTAATGAGCAGTTCTTC. Its protein is CASSWTGGFFNEQFF.

This chain links TRBV7-6 with TRBJ2-5; 11 bases agree with TRBD1. J lost 4 bases, V lost 6 bases, and 7 bases had no gene match. The CDR3 contains 15 residues. Germline CDR1 and CDR2: SGHVS and FNYEAQ. The CDR3 nucleotides are TGTGCCAGCAGTCGGACAGGGGGCGGCATAGAGACCCAGTACTTC. Protein product: CASSRTGGGIETQYF.

J is TRBJ2-1 and V is TRBV27, with 8 nucleotides matching TRBD1. The CDR3 consists of 16 residues. Trimming removed 8 bases from V and 0 bases from J; junction bases left unmatched: 9. Germline V gene data show CDR1 as MNHEY and CDR2 as SMNVEV (reference sequence). CDR3 DNA sequence: TGTGCCAGCCGACAGGGGCCGGGGAGCTCCTACAATGAGCAGTTCTTC. This gives the protein CASRQGPGSSYNEQFF.

The CDR3 DNA follows: TGTGCCAGCAGCTGGAGTCGGCAAGAGACCCAGTACTTC. This translates into CASSWSRQETQYF. J is TRBJ2-5 and V is TRBV7-7, with D unclear. Looked up from germline, CDR1 is SSHAT and CDR2 is FNYEAQ (reference sequence). The CDR3 is made up of 13 amino acids. V lost 4 bases to trimming and J lost 2 bases, with 8 bases between them.